Shown below are 23 T cell receptor beta chains from a single sample sequenced in a study of shared clonotypes between healthy human individuals. The assay was immunoSEQ multiplex PCR, and TCRdb's table has in-frame clones only and misses some. The sample holds about a million clones; roughly 75% are singletons and the top ten take approximately 1.5%. Sequenced sample: memory CD4+ T cells sorted from blood. The subset is: CD45RA-negative fraction. These receptor sequences come from a young man in good health.

This clone was observed a single time. The chain uses TRBV4-1 and TRBJ2-7; TRBD1 matches at 7 bases. After removal of 2 bases from V and 5 bases from J, the junction contained 9 bases not matched to a gene. In germline, CDR1 is MGHRA, CDR2 YSYEKL. The CDR3 sequence is 15 residues long. Here the CDR3 DNA reads TGCGCCAGCAGCCAAAAGACAGGGCCGCTGGACGAGCAGTACTTC. Protein: CASSQKTGPLDEQYF.

The rearrangement links TRBV6-1 to TRBJ1-2; 8 nucleotides agree with TRBD1. CDR3 length: 14 amino acids. Germline V gene sequence: CDR1 MNHNS, CDR2 SASEGT. The V segment lost 2 bases and the J segment 7 bases; nucleotides outside the gene matches: 6. The CDR3 DNA follows: TGTGCCAGCAGTGAAAACAGGGGGGCGGCTGGCTACACCTTC. This sequence encodes CASSENRGAAGYTF.

The rearrangement uses TRBV10-3 and TRBJ2-3; D is uncertain. With 0 bases removed from V and 0 bases from J, the gap between germline ends came to 7 bases. The CDR3 covers 15 residues. Looked up from germline, CDR1 is ENHRY and CDR2 is SYGVKD. The CDR3 nucleotides are TGTGCCATCAGTGAGTCGCTAGGGAGCACAGATACGCAGTATTTT. Translated: CAISESLGSTDTQYF.

This chain joins TRBV14 and TRBJ1-6; D gene uncertain. V shed 1 base and J shed 0 bases, with 16 bases lying between them. The CDR3 sequence is 19 residues long. CDR1 is SGHDN and CDR2 is FVKESK in the germline V gene. The CDR3 region has the DNA TGTGCCAGCAGCCAAGGGATCGTGCAGTCGAGCTCCTATAATTCACCCCTCCACTTT. It codes for CASSQGIVQSSSYNSPLHF.

V and J are TRBV11-2 and TRBJ2-1, with D unclear. The CDR3 is 14 residues long. Trimming left V 1 base short and J 2 bases short, with 6 bases between. Germline V lookup: CDR1 SGHAT, CDR2 FQNNGV. Here the CDR3 DNA reads TGTGCCAGCAGCTTAGCGGAACCCTACAATGAGCAGTTCTTC. Translation: CASSLAEPYNEQFF.

J is TRBJ2-6 and V is TRBV5-4; no definite D call. This CDR3 contains 15 residues. Germline V gives CDR1 SGHNT, CDR2 YYREEE (reference sequence). V was clipped by 2 bases and J by 3 bases, with 9 bases between them. The CDR3: CASSFNFGGANVLTF. DNA of the CDR3: TGTGCCAGCAGCTTTAACTTCGGTGGGGCCAACGTCCTGACTTTC.

V is TRBV10-3 and J is TRBJ2-3; TRBD2 agrees at 7 bases. The CDR3 totals 14 residues. Per germline, CDR1 ENHRY and CDR2 SYGVKD. The junction had 3 bases not matched to a gene; V was cut back by 4 bases and J by 2 bases. CDR3 in DNA: TGTGCCATCAGTGCCCTAGCGGCCACAGATACGCAGTATTTT. As protein: CAISALAATDTQYF.

The rearrangement links TRBV7-2 to TRBJ2-3, with D tentatively TRBD2 (7 bases). The CDR3 loop spans 16 amino acids. V was trimmed by 8 bases and J by 3 bases, leaving 21 bases between them. Germline V gives CDR1 SGHTA, CDR2 FQGNSA. The CDR3 reads CASAQGGGDITDTQYF. CDR3 nucleotides: TGTGCCAGCGCCCAAGGAGGGGGGGACATAACAGATACGCAGTATTTT. The variable domain in full, with the rest retrieved from reference TRBV7-2 and TRBJ2-3, is GAGVSQSPSNKVTEKGKDVELRCDPISGHTALYWYRQSLGQGLEFLIYFQGNSAPDKSGLPSDRFSAERTGGSVSTLTIQRTQQEDSAVYLCASAQGGGDITDTQYFGPGTRLTVL.

The CDR3, as DNA: TGCAGTGCTAGCCCCGAGGCCGGGGAGTATTTT. It is translated as CSASPEAGEYF. This chain links TRBV20-1 with TRBJ2-3, with D possibly TRBD2 on 5 matching bases. Per germline, CDR1 DFQATT and CDR2 SNEGSKA (reference sequence). The CDR3 is made up of 11 amino acids. V lost 3 bases to trimming and J lost 13 bases, with 14 bases between them.

V usage is TRBV6-1 and J usage is TRBJ2-3, with 7 bases fitting TRBD1. The CDR3 is 17 residues long. Per germline, CDR1 MNHNS and CDR2 SASEGT. Losses at the gene ends were 4 bases for V and 6 bases for J; bases not matched to a gene: 16. CDR3 nucleotides: TGTGCCAGCAGTGTGTTTGGGTTTCAAGGGGGCAGCGATACGCAGTATTTT. This encodes CASSVFGFQGGSDTQYF.

This clone was seen a handful of times. V is TRBV5-4 and J is TRBJ2-3; 7 nucleotides align to TRBD1. J was trimmed by 0 bases and V by 4 bases; bases with no gene match: 5. Germline V lookup: CDR1 SGHNT, CDR2 YYREEE (reference sequence). The CDR3 covers 15 residues. CDR3 amino acids: CASSNAGGSTDTQYF. The CDR3 DNA follows: TGTGCCAGCAGCAACGCAGGGGGTAGCACAGATACGCAGTATTTT.

J is TRBJ1-1 and V is TRBV2; no definite D call. CDR1 and CDR2 (germline): SNHLY, FYNNEI. The V gene lost 3 bases and the J gene lost 2 bases, with 4 bases spanning the gap. This CDR3 has 12 amino acids. In nucleotides, the CDR3 is TGTGCCAGCAGTGACACCAACACTGAAGCTTTCTTT. Its protein is CASSDTNTEAFF.

This chain joins TRBV6-1 and TRBJ2-3; 11 nucleotides match TRBD2. The germline V gene has CDR1 MNHNS and CDR2 SASEGT. There are 15 residues in the CDR3. The ends lost 6 bases at V and 1 base at J; junction bases unmatched: 3. The CDR3 is CASRLAGAGTDTQYF. The DNA for the CDR3 is TGTGCCAGCAGACTAGCGGGAGCCGGCACAGATACGCAGTATTTT.

The chain uses TRBV5-5 and TRBJ2-1; 7 nucleotides match TRBD1. Germline CDR1 SGHKS, CDR2 YYEKEE (reference sequence). This CDR3 region has 15 residues. Trimming removed 0 bases from V and 3 bases from J; junction bases left unmatched: 3. CDR3: CASSLAGTVYNEQFF. The CDR3 DNA reads as TGTGCCAGCAGCTTGGCCGGGACAGTCTACAATGAGCAGTTCTTC.

The chain links TRBV30 to TRBJ1-1; D is uncertain. The V gene lost 7 bases and the J gene lost 4 bases, with 13 bases spanning the gap. The CDR3 is made up of 12 amino acids. Per the germline V gene, CDR1 is GTSNPN and CDR2 is SVGIG (reference sequence). The CDR3 loop reads CAYKPGGTEAFF. The CDR3 coding sequence is TGTGCCTACAAACCCGGAGGCACTGAAGCTTTCTTT. Combining the CDR3 with reference TRBV30 and TRBJ1-1 gives the whole variable domain SQTIHQWPATLVQPVGSPLSLECTVEGTSNPNLYWYRQAAGRGLQLLFYSVGIGQISSEVPQNLSASRPQDRQFILSSKKLLLSDSGFYLCAYKPGGTEAFFGQGTRLTVV.

The chain employs TRBV18 and TRBJ2-7; D is perhaps TRBD2 (6 bases). The CDR3 is made up of 15 amino acids. CDR1 KGHSH and CDR2 LQKENI come from the germline V gene. The ends were cut back, 3 bases at V and 5 bases at J, with 17 bases in the middle. DNA for the CDR3: TGTGCCAGCTCACCTCCCGGGGGTCACCAAGACGAGCAGTACTTC. It yields the protein CASSPPGGHQDEQYF.

This chain connects TRBV6-1 to TRBJ1-5, with TRBD1 matching over 7 bases. CDR3 length: 13 amino acids. Germline-derived CDR1 and CDR2 are MNHNS and SASEGT. Trimming took 10 bases from V and 8 from J; bases not matched to a gene: 11. CDR3 loop: CATTRGPREPQHF. Written as DNA, the CDR3 is TGTGCCACTACTAGGGGGCCCCGAGAGCCCCAGCATTTT.

The chain links TRBV5-1 to TRBJ2-1; TRBD1 agrees at 7 bases. Trimming cost V 5 bases and J 4 bases; bases outside gene matches: 9. The germline CDR1 and CDR2 sequences are SGHRS and YFSETQ. The CDR3 length is 15 residues. The CDR3 DNA follows: TGCGCCAGCAGTTCGTGGACAGGAGGTTACAATGAGCAGTTCTTC. This codes for CASSSWTGGYNEQFF.

The CDR3: CASSLKVQEQFF. CDR3 nucleotides: TGTGCCAGCAGTTTAAAGGTCCAGGAGCAGTTCTTC. The rearrangement uses TRBV28 and TRBJ2-1; no clear D. The V end lost 2 bases, the J end lost 10 bases, and 9 bases lay between the germline ends. Germline lookup yields CDR1 MDHEN and CDR2 SYDVKM. The CDR3 length is 12 residues.

The chain uses TRBV5-5 and TRBJ2-3; D not resolved. The CDR3 runs to 15 residues. CDR1 and CDR2 from the germline V gene are SGHKS and YYEKEE (reference sequence). The V end lost 2 bases, the J end lost 0 bases, and 10 bases lay between the germline ends. The CDR3 region has the DNA TGTGCCAGCAGCTTAAGTCAGGTTAGCACAGATACGCAGTATTTT. Translated, it gives CASSLSQVSTDTQYF.

This chain links TRBV7-9 with TRBJ1-6, with D maybe TRBD1 (5 bases). Germline assignment: CDR1 SEHNR and CDR2 FQNEAQ (reference sequence). This CDR3 spans 14 amino acids. Deletions cut 5 bases from V and 7 bases from J, with 12 bases between. The CDR3 loop is CASSTPGSNSPLHF. The CDR3 nucleotides read TGTGCCAGCAGCACTCCAGGGTCAAATTCACCCCTCCACTTT.

CDR3 DNA: TGCAGTGGAGAGTACCAAGAGACCCAGTACTTC. Translation gives CSGEYQETQYF. This rearrangement joins TRBV20-1 to TRBJ2-5, with D hard to call. The germline gives CDR1 DFQATT, CDR2 SNEGSKA (reference sequence). The CDR3 totals 11 residues. V was clipped by 7 bases and J by 0 bases, with 6 bases between them.

The rearrangement links TRBV7-2 to TRBJ2-5; D is possibly TRBD1 (6 bases). Germline V CDR1 and CDR2: SGHTA, FQGNSA. This CDR3 is 13 amino acids long. The ends were cut back, 5 bases at V and 5 bases at J, with 12 bases in the middle. The DNA for the CDR3 is TGTGCCAGCAGCAGACAGGCCGGGGAGACCCAGTACTTC. It specifies CASSRQAGETQYF.